A single sample gave rise to the 3 T cell receptor beta chains below, sequenced in a study of cytomegalovirus exposure and HLA in healthy donors. The PCR employed 60 Vbeta primers together with 13 Jbeta primers. TCRdb keeps only in-frame clones here, not all; method: immunoSEQ multiplex PCR. The sample has over 200,000 clones; 82% are singletons. The sequenced material came from PBMCs. Receptors were obtained from a man between 35 and 55 years old in good health and CMV-seropositive.

The genes are TRBV2 and TRBJ2-2; 14 positions match TRBD2. CDR1 is SNHLY, CDR2 FYNNEI, per germline. The CDR3 contains 18 residues. J was trimmed by 4 bases and V by 8 bases; bases with no gene match: 12. The CDR3 coding sequence is TGTGCCAGCTCCCCTGCGGGACTAGCGGGAGCAGCCACCGGGGAGCTGTTTTTT. It codes for CASSPAGLAGAATGELFF.

The V call is TRBV11-2, the J call TRBJ2-2; 8 bases fit TRBD1. Germline V gene sequence: CDR1 SGHAT, CDR2 FQNNGV. Trimming at V came to 2 bases and at J to 7 bases, leaving 12 bases not matched to a gene. This CDR3 contains 17 residues. The DNA of the CDR3 is TGTGCCAGCAGCTTACGGACAGGGTCAGGTTTCATCGGGGAGCTGTTTTTT. Translation gives CASSLRTGSGFIGELFF.

This clone was found once. The chain is built from TRBV7-6 and TRBJ1-1; D is uncertain. The CDR3 has 13 amino acids. Germline-derived CDR1 and CDR2 are SGHVS and FNYEAQ. V was clipped by 0 bases and J by 3 bases, with 5 bases between them. This CDR3 reads CASSLARHTEAFF. DNA for the CDR3: TGTGCCAGCAGCTTAGCGAGGCACACTGAAGCTTTCTTT.